The clone carrying this T cell receptor (beta chain) was detected only a few times. Its antigen remains unidentified. MiXCR was run by TCRdb on the reads, yielding one entry per CDR3 protein. The sample carries about 310,000 distinct CDR3 sequences, roughly 25% recorded once. These data originate in a study of T cell repertoires in cytomegalovirus infection. Across the study: Recently identified HLA-C-restricted CMV epitopes and well-studied HLA-B-restricted CMV epitopes were used by the study. Indicated by public TCR beta signatures were CMV infection and matching HLA type.

Trimming cost V 5 bases and J 2 bases; bases outside gene matches: 4. CDR3 length: 15 residues. Notes on the study in general: Ex vivo, HLA-C-restricted CMV-specific TCR beta clonotypes prevailed over the rest of the response. Public TCR beta family frequency separated CMV-and-HLA carriers, including in an independent cohort.

The sequence came from a human donor in good health (CMV status not recorded). Some clones in this sample may be carry-over from other donors' samples. V usage is TRBV12-3 or TRBV12-4 and J usage is TRBJ2-3, with TRBD2 matching over 10 bases. This sample comprised cultured PBMCs, obtained from culture after CMV antigen stimulation. The CDR3 protein is CASSTSGISTDTQYF. The CDR3 bases are TGTGCCAGCAGTACTAGCGGGATTTCCACAGATACGCAGTATTTT.